This T cell receptor beta chain stems from a study of T-cell reconstitution after alpha-beta-depleted transplantation in children. From germline, CDR1 is WSHSY and CDR2 SAAADI. Unmatched junction bases numbered 3, after V lost 4 bases and J lost 2 bases. This CDR3 comprises 14 residues. This clonotype was seen many times. Molecular barcoding with unique molecular identifiers was used for the TCRbeta library. TCRdb reprocessed the PCR reads via MiXCR and lists one record per CDR3 protein. The table shows around 200,000 distinct CDR3 sequences, with about 9.5% occurring only once. V gene TRBV10-2 combines with J gene TRBJ2-7; 9 nucleotides align to TRBD2. The receptor was derived from a human donor who donated a stem cell graft to a child with acute lymphoblastic leukemia. The sample here was PBMCs from the stem cell graft donor, taken from the stem cell graft. The CDR3 nucleotides are TGCGCCAGCAGTGGGGTAGCGGGGGCCTACGAGCAGTACTTC. Translated, it gives CASSGVAGAYEQYF.